Following are 16 T cell receptor beta chains from one sample sequenced in a study of OX40 agonist ivuxolimab in advanced cancers. Sequencing was performed with immunoSEQ multiplex PCR; in TCRdb, only in-frame clones are kept and a portion is missing. Of tens of thousands of clones detected, roughly 77% appear once; the ten largest clones hold roughly 1.2%. The source material was CD4+ or CD8+ T cells sorted from blood, sampled in a trial of the OX40 agonist ivuxolimab. The source of these receptors is an adult with an advanced solid tumor such as melanoma, head and neck, liver or kidney cancer.

J is TRBJ2-5 and V is TRBV5-1, with unresolved D. Germline CDR1 SGHRS, CDR2 YFSETQ. The CDR3 runs to 14 residues. V dropped 2 bases and J dropped 1 base, with 9 bases sitting between them. The CDR3 bases are TGCGCCAGCAGCTTAGGTACAGTCCAAGAGACCCAGTACTTC. Protein sequence: CASSLGTVQETQYF.

The rearrangement uses TRBV11-3 and TRBJ2-7; TRBD2 is a possible D gene (5 bases). The V gene lost 5 bases and the J gene lost 3 bases, with 11 bases spanning the gap. The CDR3 runs 13 residues. Germline V gene data show CDR1 as SGHNT and CDR2 as YENEEA. The CDR3 nucleotides are TGTGCCAGCAGCATAACCGGGATCTACGAGCAGTACTTC. Its protein is CASSITGIYEQYF.

The chain is built from TRBV6-6 and TRBJ2-1; D may be TRBD1 (5 bases). Germline lookup yields CDR1 MNHNY and CDR2 SVGAGI (reference sequence). The V end lost 7 bases, the J end lost 2 bases, and 12 bases lay between the germline ends. The CDR3 loop spans 14 amino acids. The CDR3 DNA is TGTGCCAGCAACCCCCGGACAACCTACAATGAGCAGTTCTTC. Its protein product is CASNPRTTYNEQFF.

This clone has just a few counts. The rearrangement uses TRBV7-9 and TRBJ1-5; D gene ambiguous. The CDR3 totals 13 residues. V was pared by 3 bases and J by 3 bases, with 6 bases between. CDR1 and CDR2 from the germline V gene are SEHNR and FQNEAQ (reference sequence). CDR3 DNA: TGTGCCAGCAGCTTTGGCCACAATCAGCCCCAGCATTTT. Amino acids: CASSFGHNQPQHF.

This clone was seen only a few times. The chain carries TRBV10-1 and TRBJ1-1, with no clear D. Per the germline V gene, CDR1 is WNHNN and CDR2 is SYGVQD (reference sequence). The V end was cut by 7 bases, the J end by 4 bases, with 13 bases between. This CDR3 region has 13 residues. CDR3 nucleotide sequence: TGCGCCAGCAAGGAGGGAATGGGCACTGAAGCTTTCTTT. This encodes CASKEGMGTEAFF.

V usage is TRBV6-5 and J usage is TRBJ1-2; unclear D gene. Germline values: CDR1 MNHEY, CDR2 SVGAGI. This CDR3 has 13 amino acids. V was clipped by 6 bases and J by 3 bases, with 11 bases between them. Written as DNA, the CDR3 is TGTGCCAGCAGGCAGACACGCCACTATGGCTACACCTTC. Translating it yields CASRQTRHYGYTF.

In its sample, this clone was seen once. CDR3 nucleotide sequence: TGTGCCATCAGTGACGGCCTCTACGAGCAGTACTTC. This translates into CAISDGLYEQYF. The chain combines TRBV10-3 with TRBJ2-7, with D uncertain. Germline V CDR1 and CDR2: ENHRY, SYGVKD. The V end lost 3 bases, the J end lost 3 bases, and 6 bases lay between the germline ends. The CDR3 has 12 amino acids.

DNA for the CDR3: TGTGCCAGCAGCTTGGGAACGAACACCGGGGAGCTGTTTTTT. It is translated as CASSLGTNTGELFF. The chain couples TRBV11-3 to TRBJ2-2, with unresolved D. V was pared by 3 bases and J by 0 bases, with 5 bases between. The CDR3 has 14 residues. Germline CDR1 reads SGHNT; CDR2 reads YENEEA.

This clone was observed once. V usage is TRBV2 and J usage is TRBJ2-7; no reliable D call. Germline V CDR1 and CDR2: SNHLY, FYNNEI. The V gene lost 7 bases and the J gene lost 2 bases, with 9 bases spanning the gap. This CDR3 is 12 amino acids long. The CDR3 nucleotides read TGTGCCAGCAAGCCCCGAACCTACGAGCAGTACTTC. It is translated as CASKPRTYEQYF.

The chain has TRBV30 and TRBJ2-7, with D possibly being TRBD2 (7 bases). The V gene's germline CDR1 is GTSNPN and CDR2 SVGIG (reference sequence). Trimming took 5 bases from V and 4 from J, leaving 18 bases between them. The CDR3 is made up of 14 amino acids. CDR3 amino acids: CAWALGGGLYEQYF. In DNA form, the CDR3 reads TGTGCCTGGGCTCTAGGGGGGGGCCTATACGAGCAGTACTTC.

This chain joins TRBV7-3 and TRBJ2-5; TRBD2 agrees at 13 bases. This CDR3 spans 16 amino acids. V gave up 5 bases and J gave up 2 bases; unmatched junction bases: 5. CDR1 is SGHTA, CDR2 FQGTGA, per germline. The CDR3 loop is CASSDSGLAGQETQYF. DNA of the CDR3: TGTGCCAGCAGCGATTCGGGACTAGCGGGGCAAGAGACCCAGTACTTC.

The chain recombines TRBV2 with TRBJ2-1; TRBD2 is a possible D gene (6 bases). This CDR3 region has 14 residues. V was trimmed by 6 bases and J by 5 bases, leaving 14 bases between them. Germline values: CDR1 SNHLY, CDR2 FYNNEI. CDR3 DNA: TGTGCCAGCAGACGGCAGGGAGGTAACAATGAGCAGTTCTTC. This sequence encodes CASRRQGGNNEQFF.

This clone was recorded only once. The rearrangement links TRBV9 to TRBJ2-1; D perhaps matches TRBD1 (6 bases). This CDR3 has 14 residues. In germline, CDR1 is SGDLS, CDR2 YYNGEE. Between the trimmed V and J ends, which lost 3 bases and 8 bases, there was a span of 15 bases. CDR3 sequence (DNA): TGTGCCAGCAGCGCCCAGGGGTCGTCGGATGAGCAGTTCTTC. Its protein product is CASSAQGSSDEQFF.

The chain joins TRBV19 to TRBJ2-3; D unresolved. The CDR3 is 15 amino acids. CDR1 is LNHDA and CDR2 is SQIVND in the germline V gene (reference sequence). V was shortened by 7 bases and J by 1 base, with 15 bases between the two germline ends. The CDR3 spells CASKKYSLGTDTQYF. In DNA form, the CDR3 reads TGTGCCAGTAAGAAGTACTCCCTTGGCACAGATACGCAGTATTTT.

The chain couples TRBV6-1 to TRBJ2-7; D is perhaps TRBD1 or TRBD2 (5 bases each). Germline-derived CDR1 and CDR2 are MNHNS and SASEGT. This CDR3 comprises 16 residues. Trimming cost V 7 bases and J 2 bases, with 21 bases left between them. CDR3 loop: CASTDTREGVAYEQYF. The DNA for the CDR3 is TGTGCCAGCACTGATACTCGGGAAGGGGTGGCCTACGAGCAGTACTTC.

The CDR3 loop reads CASSSSTPEQYF. In nucleotides, the CDR3 is TGTGCCAGCAGTTCCTCGACGCCGGAGCAGTACTTC. The V and J genes are TRBV28 and TRBJ2-7, with D unresolved. Germline CDR1 reads MDHEN; CDR2 reads SYDVKM. V was clipped by 4 bases and J by 7 bases, with 11 bases between them. This CDR3 is built from 12 residues.